One and the same sample provided the 13 T cell receptor beta chains below, sequenced in a study of CD8 T cells in ankylosing spondylitis. Study findings and constraints: Characteristic of ankylosing spondylitis blood, it appeared, was a TCR beta motif comprising about 8 highly homologous variants.

From the 5' RACE reads, TCRdb called clonotypes with MiXCR, one entry per CDR3 protein. The table records fewer than 550,000 distinct CDR3 sequences, about 5.4% of them present only once. Their antigens are not known. Specimen: blood, either unsorted or a sorted T cell fraction (not recorded which). All receptors come from a male donor with ankylosing spondylitis.

This clonotype was seen ten or more times. The chain links TRBV15 to TRBJ1-4, with D unclear. V gave up 0 bases and J gave up 7 bases, with 12 bases separating them. This CDR3 comprises 15 residues. The germline gives CDR1 LNHNV, CDR2 YYDKDF (reference sequence). CDR3 in DNA: TGTGCCACCAGCAGAGATCGACTCACAAGTGAAAAACTGTTTTTT. Translating gives CATSRDRLTSEKLFF.

At least ten counts were recorded for this clonotype. The V call is TRBV10-3, the J call TRBJ2-7; 11 nucleotides match TRBD2. Germline V gene sequence: CDR1 ENHRY, CDR2 SYGVKD. The CDR3 loop spans 16 amino acids. Trimming cost V 0 bases and J 0 bases; bases outside gene matches: 1. CDR3 bases: TGTGCCATCAGTGAGTCAGGGACTAGCGGCTCCTACGAGCAGTACTTC. It specifies CAISESGTSGSYEQYF.

The V call is TRBV7-2, the J call TRBJ1-3; D remains ambiguous. V was trimmed by 5 bases and J by 4 bases, leaving 12 bases between them. This CDR3 contains 14 residues. Germline V gene data show CDR1 as SGHTA and CDR2 as FQGNSA. CDR3 DNA sequence: TGTGCCAGCAGCCCCCCATTTCGGGGAAACACCATATATTTT. It yields the protein CASSPPFRGNTIYF.

Many counts were recorded for this clonotype. CDR3 region: CASTRGGGNSPLHF. CDR3 in DNA: TGTGCCAGCACAAGGGGGGGGGGTAATTCACCCCTCCACTTT. This sequence joins TRBV12-3 or TRBV12-4 and TRBJ1-6, with D maybe TRBD1 (6 bases). There are 14 residues in the CDR3. With 7 bases removed from V and 6 bases from J, the gap between germline ends came to 13 bases.

This clonotype was observed many times. The chain is built from TRBV9 and TRBJ2-2; 9 bases are shared with TRBD2. V shed 4 bases and J 1 base; nucleotides not matched to a gene: 8. CDR1 SGDLS and CDR2 YYNGEE come from the germline V gene. The CDR3 has 17 amino acids. Here the CDR3 reads CASSTDLAGRNTGELFF. CDR3 bases: TGTGCCAGCAGCACAGACCTAGCGGGGAGGAACACCGGGGAGCTGTTTTTT.

This clonotype showed up many times. The gene calls are TRBV7-9 and TRBJ2-1; 13 nucleotides agree with TRBD2. From germline, CDR1 is SEHNR and CDR2 FQNEAQ (reference sequence). J gave up 7 bases and V 5 bases, and 5 bases lay outside the gene matches. The CDR3 runs to 15 residues. CDR3 protein: CASSARLAGGNEQFF. DNA for the CDR3: TGTGCCAGCAGCGCCCGACTAGCGGGAGGTAATGAGCAGTTCTTC. The complete variable domain, with remaining parts taken from reference TRBV7-9 and TRBJ2-1, reads DTGVSQNPRHKITKRGQNVTFRCDPISEHNRLYWYRQTLGQGPEFLTYFQNEAQLEKSRLLSDRFSAERPKGSFSTLEIQRTEQGDSAMYLCASSARLAGGNEQFFGPGTRLTVL.

In its sample, this clonotype was seen many times. The genes are TRBV11-1 and TRBJ2-1; 16 bases match TRBD2. J gave up 0 bases and V 4 bases, and 9 bases lay outside the gene matches. Germline CDR1 and CDR2: SGHAT and FQDESV (reference sequence). CDR3 length equals 20 residues. The CDR3 DNA reads as TGTGCCAGCAGCTCCCGGACGGGACTAGCGGGGGGGGGCTCCTACAATGAGCAGTTCTTC. Translation: CASSSRTGLAGGGSYNEQFF.

This clonotype turned up a few times. CDR3 sequence (DNA): TGCAGTGCTAGAGATGGAGTCAGGGGGCAAACCGGGGAGCTGTTTTTT. Protein product: CSARDGVRGQTGELFF. The rearrangement joins TRBV20-1 to TRBJ2-2, with 8 bases lining up with TRBD1. V was clipped by 0 bases and J by 5 bases; unmatched bases: 8. Germline assignment: CDR1 DFQATT and CDR2 SNEGSKA (reference sequence). CDR3 length: 16 residues.

Only a few counts were recorded for this clonotype. The gene calls are TRBV7-2 and TRBJ2-7, with D hard to call. The ends were cut back, 3 bases at V and 4 bases at J, with 10 bases in the middle. Per germline, CDR1 SGHTA and CDR2 FQGNSA. The CDR3 totals 13 residues. CDR3 sequence: CASSFSLDYEQYF. CDR3 nucleotide sequence: TGTGCCAGCAGCTTTTCATTAGATTACGAGCAGTACTTC.

The chain links TRBV3-1 to TRBJ2-3, with D perhaps TRBD2 (6 bases). Per the germline V gene, CDR1 is LGHDT and CDR2 is YNNKEL (reference sequence). V lost 6 bases, J lost 15 bases, and 19 bases lay in between. This CDR3 is built from 12 residues. The CDR3 loop reads CASRPGSGMLYF. CDR3 in DNA: TGTGCCAGCAGACCCGGTAGCGGTATGCTCTATTTT.

This clonotype occurred many times. The chain couples TRBV15 to TRBJ2-1; the match to TRBD1 covers 9 bases. J gave up 4 bases and V 3 bases, and 7 bases lay outside the gene matches. Germline CDR1 LNHNV, CDR2 YYDKDF (reference sequence). This CDR3 region has 16 residues. The CDR3 protein is CATSRIGQGNYNEQFF. CDR3 nucleotide sequence: TGTGCCACCAGCAGGATTGGACAGGGGAATTACAATGAGCAGTTCTTC.

This clonotype has a count of ten or more. The rearrangement joins TRBV6-5 to TRBJ2-5; D ambiguous. The CDR3 contains 14 residues. From germline, CDR1 is MNHEY and CDR2 SVGAGI. Trimming took 4 bases from V and 1 from J, leaving 10 bases between them. CDR3 in amino acids: CASSSKLPQETQYF. CDR3 DNA sequence: TGTGCCAGCAGTTCTAAGTTACCCCAAGAGACCCAGTACTTC.

This clonotype was seen a handful of times. The genes are TRBV4-3 and TRBJ1-2; no clear D gene. The V gene's germline CDR1 is LGHNA and CDR2 YSLEER. CDR3 length: 17 amino acids. Deletions cut 3 bases from V and 7 bases from J, with 24 bases between. In DNA form, the CDR3 reads TGCGCCAGCAGCCACCGAATCTTGGGATCTTTGGAGGGTGGCTACACCTTC. As protein: CASSHRILGSLEGGYTF.